One sample yielded the 7 T cell receptor beta chains listed below, sequenced in a study of blood T cells in healthy people across ages. A second roughly 6 to 11 cycle PCR used barcoded and J-beta primers. Using its own MiXCR run on the 5' RACE reads, TCRdb lists one record per CDR3 protein. The data contain roughly 1.5 million distinct CDR3 sequences, approximately 43% of them singletons. The sequenced sample consisted of blood. These receptors originate from a young woman in good health.

This clonotype has only a few counts. The rearrangement joins TRBV20-1 to TRBJ2-3; no clear D gene. Deletions cut 1 base from V and 1 base from J, with 6 bases between. The CDR3 extends over 13 amino acids. Germline V gene lookup returns CDR1 DFQATT and CDR2 SNEGSKA (reference sequence). CDR3 coding DNA: TGCAGTGCTAGAGGAAGCGGCACAGATACGCAGTATTTT. As protein: CSARGSGTDTQYF.

Worth noting for this clonotype: Its ends do not fully match the called genes, so a read error is possible. The chain has TRBV7-2 and TRBJ2-3; D ambiguous. This CDR3 contains 13 residues. Germline-derived CDR1 and CDR2 are SGHTA and FQGNSA. The CDR3 DNA follows: TGTGCCAGTAGCTTAAGAGAGGACGTTACGCAGTATTTT. It is translated as CASSLREDVTQYF.

The chain recombines TRBV20-1 with TRBJ2-7; a possible D gene is TRBD2 (6 bases). CDR1 DFQATT and CDR2 SNEGSKA come from the germline V gene (reference sequence). This CDR3 is 12 amino acids long. V lost 6 bases, J lost 3 bases, and 12 bases lay in between. The CDR3 here is CSAVQEGYEQYF. CDR3 in DNA: TGCAGTGCAGTGCAGGAGGGCTACGAGCAGTACTTC.

This chain uses TRBV5-1 with TRBJ2-1; TRBD1 or TRBD2 may be the D gene (5 bases each). Looked up from germline, CDR1 is SGHRS and CDR2 is YFSETQ. The CDR3 loop spans 16 amino acids. The V gene lost 4 bases and the J gene lost 0 bases, with 14 bases spanning the gap. The CDR3 loop is CASSGGRGSSYNEQFF. The CDR3, as DNA: TGCGCCAGCAGCGGGGGACGCGGATCCTCCTACAATGAGCAGTTCTTC.

This clonotype was recorded a few times. The rearrangement joins TRBV5-1 to TRBJ1-2; D call uncertain. Per germline, CDR1 SGHRS and CDR2 YFSETQ. The CDR3 has 14 residues. Deletions cut 2 bases from V and 3 bases from J, with 11 bases between. CDR3 region: CASSFTGLDYGYTF. The CDR3 nucleotides are TGCGCCAGCAGCTTTACGGGGTTGGACTATGGCTACACCTTC.

This clonotype turned up a few times. A read error may account for a junction end that differs from germline. This chain links TRBV4-3 with TRBJ1-4, with D tentatively TRBD1 (5 bases). The CDR3 runs to 16 residues. Germline loops: CDR1 LGHNA, CDR2 YSLEER. This CDR3 reads CASSQARRATNEKLFF. CDR3 in DNA: TGCGCCAGCAGTCAAGCCCGCAGGGCAACTAATGAAAAACTGTTTTTT.

The chain uses TRBV12-3 or TRBV12-4 and TRBJ2-5; D is undetermined. The CDR3 consists of 14 residues. Trimming cost V 7 bases and J 5 bases, with 17 bases left between them. The DNA of the CDR3 is TGTGCCAGCAACGAGGACGGGTCCCGTGAGACCCAGTACTTC. Its protein is CASNEDGSRETQYF.